This is a list of T cell receptor beta chains from one sample in a study of metastatic and nonmetastatic thyroid tumors. TCRdb reprocessed the PCR reads via MiXCR. The data contain over 9,500 clones, 25% to 30% of them singletons. The sample taken for sequencing was tumor tissue. The receptors were sampled from a female donor with papillary thyroid cancer or a benign thyroid nodule (not recorded which). Some clones in this sample may be carry-over from other donors' samples. CDR3s include the opening cysteine and the closing phenylalanine or tryptophan. A D gene is named only where the DNA matches it firmly. Size is omitted from some rows. Given values are once, few, many or a class for expanded clones.

. | many | TRBJ2-2 | TRBV4-2 | TGTGCCAGCAGCCAAGCTTCCGGGAACACCGGGGAGCTGTTTTTT | CASSQASGNTGELFF
. | many | TRBJ2-2 | TRBV7-9 | TGTGCCAGCATAGCGGTTAACACCGGGGAGCTGTTTTTT | CASIAVNTGELFF
. | . | TRBJ2-7 | TRBV6-5 | TGTGCCAGCAGTTACTTGTACGAGCAGTACTTC | CASSYLYEQYF
. | . | TRBJ1-6 | TRBV6-1 | TGTGCCAGCAGTGGCAGGGGAGGCTCCTATAATTCACCCCTCCACTTT | CASSGRGGSYNSPLHF
. | many | TRBJ2-2 | TRBV12-3/TRBV12-4 | TGTGCCAGCAGTCCACAGGGGAGCGGGGCCGGGGAGCTGTTTTTT | CASSPQGSGAGELFF
TRBD2 | . | TRBJ2-7 | TRBV27 | TGTGCCAGCAGAATACTAGCGGGAGCTCTCTACGAGCAGTACTTC | CASRILAGALYEQYF
. | medium-sized | TRBJ2-2 | TRBV6-4 | TGTGCCAGCAGTGTGACTGGCCTAAACACCGGGGAGCTGTTTTTT | CASSVTGLNTGELFF